These T cell receptor beta chains were read from a single sample in a study of T cells expressing NK-cell markers. TCRdb reprocessed the 5' RACE reads and stores each CDR3 protein as one record, lacking DNA. The sample has some 460,000 distinct CDR3 sequences. Sequencing was carried out using blood T cells: a sorted CD56 or NKG2C T cell subset, CD4+ or CD8+ T cells, or bulk PBMC T cells (not recorded which). These receptors all come from a woman aged 45-65 years in good health. CDR3s include the opening cysteine and the closing phenylalanine or tryptophan. Each record gives: V gene, J gene, CDR3 protein.

TRBV6-5	TRBJ2-7	CASRSGTVVGVEQYF
TRBV7-7	TRBJ2-3	CASSPLGPLSTDTQYF
TRBV4-1	TRBJ1-6	CASSHPGPRALHF
TRBV20-1	TRBJ2-7	CSAPLAGGIFSYEQYF
TRBV12-3/TRBV12-4	TRBJ2-2	CASTERGTGELFF
TRBV20-1	TRBJ2-1	CSAGRLGFGEQFF
TRBV12-3/TRBV12-4	TRBJ2-4	CASSFRGRGKNIQYF
TRBV5-6	TRBJ2-1	CASSSDRIFNYDDEQFF
TRBV20-1	TRBJ1-5	CSARSPQYSNQPQHF
TRBV5-1	TRBJ1-1	CASAGQGNPRNTEAFF
TRBV4-2	TRBJ2-3	CASSQDGAGSSTDTQYF
TRBV10-3	TRBJ1-2	CAIRMDRVDGYTF
TRBV6-1	TRBJ1-4	CASKIKIQEKLFF
TRBV5-1	TRBJ2-6	CASKPQAFGANVLTF
TRBV5-4	TRBJ1-6	CASSFPGGAGSPLHF
TRBV12-3/TRBV12-4	TRBJ1-6	CASSLLSLRGSPLHF
TRBV24-1	TRBJ2-1	CATSDSQGSSYNEQFF
TRBV7-9	TRBJ2-7	CASSRVPYEQYF
TRBV4-1	TRBJ1-5	CASSQVGGVSNQPQHF
TRBV7-9	TRBJ1-5	CASSPDYKKGQPQHF
TRBV29-1	TRBJ2-5	CSVRASGKQETQYF
TRBV29-1	TRBJ1-4	CSVTTDKSREKLFF
TRBV5-1	TRBJ1-4	CASNKGSDEKLFF
TRBV12-3/TRBV12-4	TRBJ2-7	CASRAGTGGRYEQYF
TRBV15	TRBJ1-1	CATSVGVMNTEAFF
TRBV15	TRBJ1-5	CATSRDRTDQPQHF
TRBV5-1	TRBJ2-3	CASSLERPSTDTQYF
TRBV29-1	TRBJ2-6	CSVAGTGGSGANVLTF
TRBV14	TRBJ2-2	CASSQGQGSTGELFF
TRBV12-3/TRBV12-4	TRBJ1-5	CASSSGETPSHQPQHF
TRBV7-2	TRBJ1-2	CASSRNRGYGYTF
TRBV27	TRBJ2-2	CASSSQGRDTGELFF
TRBV7-9	TRBJ2-4	CASSLAGGPAKNIQYF
TRBV3-1	TRBJ1-6	CASSQGGQGVTPLHF
TRBV7-2	TRBJ2-5	CASSFPFGRETQYF
TRBV12-3/TRBV12-4	TRBJ2-7	CASSRTTSYEQYF
TRBV12-3/TRBV12-4	TRBJ2-5	CASSLGRGLETQYF
TRBV5-6	TRBJ2-2	CASSLKQARNTGELFF
TRBV29-1	TRBJ1-3	CSVRDPGNTIYF
TRBV4-1	TRBJ2-1	CASSQVGLAGDNEQFF
TRBV12-3/TRBV12-4	TRBJ2-7	CASSSDHWGGEKLSYEQYF
TRBV5-1	TRBJ2-7	CASSLNYEQYF
TRBV5-1	TRBJ1-5	CASSLGGTDVYQPQHF
TRBV12-5	TRBJ2-2	CASAPTVGASRTGELFF
TRBV15	TRBJ1-2	CATSRAQQGEAGYTF
TRBV2	TRBJ1-1	CASDTQNTEAFF
TRBV20-1	TRBJ2-7	CSARDLSGGNYEQYF
TRBV7-3	TRBJ1-1	CASSLSQGKQAFF
TRBV19	TRBJ1-5	CASSSRTGGSNQPQHF
TRBV29-1	TRBJ2-3	CSVGFSDTQYF
TRBV7-8	TRBJ1-2	CASSGGTGLGYTF
TRBV6-5	TRBJ2-1	CVAGTSGREQFF